A selection of T cell receptor beta chains follows, all from one sample in a study of T-cell reconstitution after alpha-beta-depleted transplantation in children. In TCRdb, the PCR reads were re-called with MiXCR into one record per CDR3 protein. The sample contains 200,000 or so distinct CDR3 sequences, 5% to 6.5% of which appear only once. This material consisted of PBMCs, taken before TCRalphabeta/CD19-depleted stem cell transplant. The receptor set was obtained from a girl under two years old with combined immunodeficiency, due to receive a stem cell transplant. Both conserved end residues are part of each CDR3. Each record gives: V gene, J gene, D gene, clone size, CDR3 protein, CDR3 DNA. D genes are given only for firm matches. Some rows mark clone size as missing; the rest say once, few, many or name a class of expanded clone.

TRBV28	TRBJ1-2	.	many	CASSFRGPYGYTF	TGTGCCAGCAGTTTTCGGGGTCCGTATGGCTACACCTTC
TRBV7-8	TRBJ2-3	TRBD2	.	CASSLASGGGWLAQYF	TGTGCCAGCAGCTTAGCTAGCGGGGGGGGGTGGCTGGCGCAGTATTTT
TRBV5-1	TRBJ2-1	.	few	CASSRLGGYSYNEQFF	TGCGCCAGCAGCAGGCTCGGGGGTTACTCCTACAATGAGCAGTTCTTC
TRBV20-1	TRBJ1-5	.	many	CSAIERGYWDQPQHF	TGCAGTGCCATAGAGCGGGGGTATTGGGATCAGCCCCAGCATTTT
TRBV30	TRBJ2-3	.	many	CAWSSGGGTDTQYF	TGTGCCTGGAGTAGTGGCGGGGGCACAGATACGCAGTATTTT
TRBV20-1	TRBJ2-2	TRBD1	many	CNTPGTGDLGELFF	TGCAATACACCCGGGACAGGGGATTTGGGGGAGCTGTTTTTT
TRBV7-2	TRBJ2-7	.	many	CASSLRGVYEQYF	TGTGCCAGCAGCTTAAGGGGGGTCTACGAGCAGTACTTC
TRBV29-1	TRBJ2-7	.	many	CSVGGVREQYF	TGCAGCGTTGGGGGGGTGAGGGAGCAGTACTTC
TRBV12-3/TRBV12-4	TRBJ2-7	.	many	CASSLWGPVLSEQYF	TGTGCCAGCAGTTTATGGGGGCCTGTCCTCAGCGAGCAGTACTTC
TRBV27	TRBJ2-2	.	.	CASSFSGTSNTGELFF	TGTGCCAGCAGTTTCTCCGGGACGAGTAACACCGGGGAGCTGTTTTTT
TRBV7-8	TRBJ2-7	TRBD2	many	CASKLSFGGGLQKYEQYF	TGTGCCAGCAAGCTTAGCTTTGGCGGGGGGCTTCAGAAGTACGAGCAGTACTTC
TRBV5-1	TRBJ1-1	.	many	CASSFGAPPGWNTEAFF	TGCGCCAGCAGCTTTGGGGCCCCGCCAGGCTGGAACACTGAAGCTTTCTTT
TRBV20-1	TRBJ2-3	.	many	CSAPDLSFPQYF	TGCAGTGCTCCGGACCTTTCGTTTCCGCAGTATTTT
TRBV6-5	TRBJ2-7	.	many	CASSDEYEQYF	TGTGCCAGCAGTGACGAATACGAGCAGTACTTC
TRBV20-1	TRBJ1-1	.	many	CSARERGFTEAFF	TGCAGTGCTAGAGAAAGAGGGTTCACTGAAGCTTTCTTT
TRBV5-1	TRBJ2-1	.	many	CASSPAEIYNEQFF	TGCGCCAGCTCGCCAGCGGAGATCTACAATGAGCAGTTCTTC
TRBV11-3	TRBJ1-1	.	many	CVSSLGVLGAFF	TGTGTCAGCAGCTTAGGGGTTTTAGGAGCTTTCTTT
TRBV5-1	TRBJ2-1	TRBD2	many	CASSRGLAGYNEQFF	TGCGCCAGCAGCCGGGGACTAGCGGGGTACAATGAGCAGTTCTTC
TRBV27	TRBJ2-2	TRBD2	many	CASSFGGRGTGELFF	TGTGCCAGCAGTTTCGGGGGGAGGGGCACCGGGGAGCTGTTTTTT
TRBV6-5	TRBJ1-1	.	many	CASSYVDNTEAFF	TGTGCCAGCAGTTACGTGGATAACACTGAAGCTTTCTTT
TRBV30	TRBJ1-5	.	many	CAWSPRAGPSRRPQHF	TGTGCCTGGAGTCCCCGGGCAGGGCCGTCCCGGCGGCCCCAGCATTTT
TRBV20-1	TRBJ2-7	TRBD2	many	CRLAGIGYEQYF	TGCAGGCTAGCGGGGATAGGGTACGAGCAGTACTTC
TRBV11-2	TRBJ2-1	TRBD2	few	CASSLLGLAGALGDEQFF	TGTGCCAGCAGCCTCCTGGGGCTAGCGGGAGCACTCGGAGATGAGCAGTTCTTC
TRBV11-2	TRBJ2-1	TRBD2	.	CASSLVISGRVNYNEQFF	TGTGCCAGCAGCTTAGTCATTAGCGGGAGGGTCAACTACAATGAGCAGTTCTTC
TRBV9	TRBJ2-1	.	many	CASSEEGGSQFF	TGTGCCAGCAGCGAGGAGGGGGGGTCGCAGTTCTTC
TRBV20-1	TRBJ2-3	.	many	CSARPLGLDTQYF	TGCAGTGCTAGGCCTCTAGGTCTCGATACGCAGTATTTT
TRBV14	TRBJ2-7	.	many	CASSQDPYPIYEQYF	TGTGCCAGCAGCCAAGACCCATACCCTATCTACGAGCAGTACTTC
TRBV6-4	TRBJ2-1	.	many	CASKGPRKNNEQFF	TGTGCCAGCAAAGGCCCCCGTAAGAACAATGAGCAGTTCTTC
TRBV6-1	TRBJ1-1	.	.	CASSRQTSGTEAFF	TGTGCCAGCAGTCGTCAGACTTCGGGGACTGAAGCTTTCTTT
TRBV6-6	TRBJ2-3	.	many	CASSYGRADTQYF	TGTGCCAGCAGTTACGGGCGCGCAGATACGCAGTATTTT
TRBV3-1	TRBJ1-1	.	.	CASSQETEIEAFF	TGTGCCAGCAGCCAAGAGACAGAGATAGAAGCTTTCTTT
TRBV28	TRBJ2-1	TRBD2	few	CASSNGRAVREQFF	TGTGCCAGCAGTAACGGGAGGGCCGTTCGGGAGCAGTTCTTC
TRBV12-3/TRBV12-4	TRBJ2-1	.	many	CASSLGRIGDNEQFF	TGTGCCAGCAGTTTAGGTAGGATCGGGGACAATGAGCAGTTCTTC
TRBV14	TRBJ2-3	.	few	CASSLHPGPAMGDTQYF	TGTGCCAGCAGCCTACACCCGGGACCCGCGATGGGGGATACGCAGTATTTT
TRBV11-3	TRBJ2-1	.	many	CASSLDLGSYNEQFF	TGTGCCAGCAGCTTAGATCTGGGGTCCTACAATGAGCAGTTCTTC
TRBV11-2	TRBJ2-3	.	many	CASSQGLMEEYF	TGTGCCAGCAGCCAAGGACTCATGGAGGAGTATTTT
TRBV12-3/TRBV12-4	TRBJ2-2	.	many	CASSWTDGELFF	TGTGCCAGCAGCTGGACAGACGGGGAGCTGTTTTTT
TRBV4-1	TRBJ1-1	.	few	CASSPNGGDFNTEAFF	TGCGCCAGCAGCCCGAATGGTGGGGATTTCAACACTGAAGCTTTCTTT
TRBV27	TRBJ1-5	.	many	CASSLWGRKNQPQHF	TGTGCCAGCAGTTTATGGGGGCGCAAAAATCAGCCCCAGCATTTT
TRBV20-1	TRBJ2-3	TRBD2	many	CSARVLTSGGYTQYF	TGCAGTGCTAGAGTTTTGACTAGCGGGGGTTATACGCAGTATTTT
TRBV12-3/TRBV12-4	TRBJ2-3	.	many	CASSEFGLTDTQYF	TGTGCCAGCAGTGAATTTGGGCTCACAGATACGCAGTATTTT
TRBV4-3	TRBJ2-1	TRBD2	.	CASSQEEGLAGNEQFF	TGCGCCAGCAGCCAAGAAGAAGGACTAGCGGGGAATGAGCAGTTCTTC
TRBV20-1	TRBJ2-7	TRBD2	few	CSAPRTSRHEQYF	TGCAGTGCTCCACGGACTAGTCGCCACGAGCAGTACTTC
TRBV4-2	TRBJ2-7	TRBD1	many	CASSPRGTGGVYEQYF	TGTGCCAGCAGCCCCCGCGGGACAGGGGGCGTCTACGAGCAGTACTTC
TRBV2	TRBJ2-1	.	few	CASIPGRNSYNEQFF	TGTGCCAGCATCCCGGGGCGGAATTCGTACAATGAGCAGTTCTTC
TRBV18	TRBJ2-5	.	many	CASSPPYQETQYF	TGTGCCAGCTCACCACCGTACCAAGAGACCCAGTACTTC
TRBV4-1	TRBJ2-7	.	many	CASSQVQGGSYEQYF	TGCGCCAGCAGCCAAGTGCAGGGGGGATCCTACGAGCAGTACTTC
TRBV28	TRBJ2-3	.	many	CASSFIALPTDTQYF	TGTGCCAGCAGTTTTATTGCTCTCCCCACAGATACGCAGTATTTT
TRBV29-1	TRBJ2-7	.	many	CSVVGDSYEQYF	TGCAGCGTTGTAGGGGACTCCTACGAGCAGTACTTC
TRBV20-1	TRBJ2-7	.	many	CSASWSSRYEQYF	TGCAGTGCTAGTTGGTCTAGCAGGTACGAGCAGTACTTC
TRBV5-1	TRBJ2-2	TRBD1	many	CASSWTGGTGELFF	TGCGCCAGCAGCTGGACAGGGGGCACCGGGGAGCTGTTTTTT
TRBV7-8	TRBJ2-5	TRBD1	many	CASSLPGQGPPQETQYF	TGTGCCAGCAGCTTACCGGGACAGGGCCCCCCTCAGGAGACCCAGTACTTC
TRBV28	TRBJ2-1	.	many	CATRYYRGTYNEQFF	TGTGCCACCCGGTATTATAGGGGCACCTACAATGAGCAGTTCTTC